The text below deals with one T cell receptor (beta chain). This CDR3 spans 17 amino acids. The repertoire was sequenced with immunoSEQ multiplex PCR; TCRdb's copy has only in-frame clones and lacks some. Of over 150,000 clones detected, roughly 95% appear once; the ten largest clones hold over 0.9%. This sample was included in a study of control samples from healthy donors and cancer patients. This chain links TRBV21-1 with TRBJ1-2; no check of the table's D call, TRBD1, against the DNA was made. TRBV21-1 is classified as a pseudogene. Sequenced input: blood. This TCR derives from a woman aged 25 to 39 in good health. The CDR3 nucleotides are TGTGCCAGCAGTGTTGGACAGCGATCTCACTATAACTATGGCTACACCTTC. As protein: CASSVGQRSHYNYGYTF.